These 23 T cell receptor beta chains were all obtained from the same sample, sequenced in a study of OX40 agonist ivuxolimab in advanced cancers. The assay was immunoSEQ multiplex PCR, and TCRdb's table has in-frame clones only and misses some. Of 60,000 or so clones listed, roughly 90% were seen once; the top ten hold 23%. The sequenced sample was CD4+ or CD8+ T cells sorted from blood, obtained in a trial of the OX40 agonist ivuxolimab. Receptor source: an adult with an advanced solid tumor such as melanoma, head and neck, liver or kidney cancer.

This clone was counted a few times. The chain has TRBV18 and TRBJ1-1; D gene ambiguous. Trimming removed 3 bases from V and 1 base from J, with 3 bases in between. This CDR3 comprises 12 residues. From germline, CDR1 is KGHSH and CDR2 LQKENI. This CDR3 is CASSPQNTEAFF. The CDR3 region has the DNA TGTGCCAGCTCACCTCAGAACACTGAAGCTTTCTTT. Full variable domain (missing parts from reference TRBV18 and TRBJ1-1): NAGVMQNPRHLVRRRGQEARLRCSPMKGHSHVYWYRQLPEEGLKFMVYLQKENIIDESGMPKERFSAEFPKEGPSILRIQQVVRGDSAAYFCASSPQNTEAFFGQGTRLTVV.

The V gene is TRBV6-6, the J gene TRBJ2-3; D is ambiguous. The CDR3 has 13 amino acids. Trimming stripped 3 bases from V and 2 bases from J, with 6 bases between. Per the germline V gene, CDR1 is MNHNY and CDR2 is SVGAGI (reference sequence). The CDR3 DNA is TGTGCCAGCAGTTATAATCCCACAGATACGCAGTATTTT. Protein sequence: CASSYNPTDTQYF.

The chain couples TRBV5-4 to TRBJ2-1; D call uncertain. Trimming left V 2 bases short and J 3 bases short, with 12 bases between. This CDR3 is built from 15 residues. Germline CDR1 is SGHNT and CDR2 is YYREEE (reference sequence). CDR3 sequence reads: CASSLRTPNYNEQFF. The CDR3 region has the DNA TGTGCCAGCAGCTTAAGGACCCCAAACTACAATGAGCAGTTCTTC.

The CDR3 region has the DNA TGTGCCAGCAGTCCGTCGAGCTCCTATAATTCACCCCTCCACTTT. This codes for CASSPSSSYNSPLHF. The V gene is TRBV28, the J gene TRBJ1-6; D is uncertain. Germline V CDR1 and CDR2: MDHEN, SYDVKM. The CDR3 contains 15 residues. Trimming pared 5 bases from V and 0 bases from J, leaving 8 bases between. Together with reference TRBV28 and TRBJ1-6, the CDR3 gives the full variable domain: DVKVTQSSRYLVKRTGEKVFLECVQDMDHENMFWYRQDPGLGLRLIYFSYDVKMKEKGDIPEGYSVSREKKERFSLILESASTNQTSMYLCASSPSSSYNSPLHFGNGTRLTVT.

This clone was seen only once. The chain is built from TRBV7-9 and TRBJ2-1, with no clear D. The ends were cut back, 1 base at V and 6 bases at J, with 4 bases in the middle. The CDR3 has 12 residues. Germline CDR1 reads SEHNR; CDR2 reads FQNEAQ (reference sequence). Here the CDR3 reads CASSLGSNEQFF. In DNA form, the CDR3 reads TGTGCCAGCAGCTTAGGGTCCAATGAGCAGTTCTTC.

The CDR3 here is CSVEDFGYTF. The CDR3 DNA reads TGCAGCGTTGAAGATTTCGGCTACACCTTC. This sequence joins TRBV29-1 and TRBJ1-2, with D unclear. V lost 0 bases to trimming and J lost 8 bases, with 4 bases between them. This CDR3 spans 10 amino acids. Per germline, CDR1 SQVTM and CDR2 ANQGSEA.

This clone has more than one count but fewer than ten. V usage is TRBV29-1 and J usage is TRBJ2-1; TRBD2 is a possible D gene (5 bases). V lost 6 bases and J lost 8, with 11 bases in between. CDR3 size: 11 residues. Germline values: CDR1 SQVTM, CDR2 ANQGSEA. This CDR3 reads CSVLAVDEQFF. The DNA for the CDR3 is TGCAGCGTCCTAGCTGTCGATGAGCAGTTCTTC.

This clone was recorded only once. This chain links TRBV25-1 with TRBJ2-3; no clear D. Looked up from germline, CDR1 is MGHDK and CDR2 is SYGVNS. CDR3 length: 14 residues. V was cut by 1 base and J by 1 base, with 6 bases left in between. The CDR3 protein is CASSELQGTDTQYF. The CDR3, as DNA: TGTGCCAGCAGTGAATTGCAGGGCACAGATACGCAGTATTTT.

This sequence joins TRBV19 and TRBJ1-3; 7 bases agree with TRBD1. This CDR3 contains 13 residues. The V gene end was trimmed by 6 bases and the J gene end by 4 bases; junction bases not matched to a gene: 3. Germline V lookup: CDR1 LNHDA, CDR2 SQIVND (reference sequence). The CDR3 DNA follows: TGTGCCAGTAGCCGGGACAGCGGAAACACCATATATTTT. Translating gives CASSRDSGNTIYF.

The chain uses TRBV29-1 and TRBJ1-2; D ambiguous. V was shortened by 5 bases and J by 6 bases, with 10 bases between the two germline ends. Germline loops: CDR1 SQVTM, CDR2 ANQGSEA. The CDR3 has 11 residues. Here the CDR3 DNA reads TGCAGCGTTCGCACAGAGGATGGCTACACCTTC. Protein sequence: CSVRTEDGYTF. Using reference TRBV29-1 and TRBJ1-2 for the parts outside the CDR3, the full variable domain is SAVISQKPSRDICQRGTSLTIQCQVDSQVTMMFWYRQQPGQSLTLIATANQGSEATYESGFVIDKFPISRPNLTFSTLTVSNMSPEDSSIYLCSVRTEDGYTFGSGTRLTVV.

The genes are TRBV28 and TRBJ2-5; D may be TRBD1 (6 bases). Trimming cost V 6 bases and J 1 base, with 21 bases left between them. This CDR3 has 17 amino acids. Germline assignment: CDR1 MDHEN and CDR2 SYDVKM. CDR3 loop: CASRLVSGGNFQETQYF. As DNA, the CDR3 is TGTGCCAGCAGACTTGTCAGTGGGGGCAACTTCCAAGAGACCCAGTACTTC.

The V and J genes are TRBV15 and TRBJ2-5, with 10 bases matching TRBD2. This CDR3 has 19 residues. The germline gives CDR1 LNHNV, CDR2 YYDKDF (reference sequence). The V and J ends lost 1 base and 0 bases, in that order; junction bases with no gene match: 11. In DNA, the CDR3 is TGTGCCACCAGCAGAGTAGGGGGCCAACTAGCGGGACACCAAGAGACCCAGTACTTC. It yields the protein CATSRVGGQLAGHQETQYF.

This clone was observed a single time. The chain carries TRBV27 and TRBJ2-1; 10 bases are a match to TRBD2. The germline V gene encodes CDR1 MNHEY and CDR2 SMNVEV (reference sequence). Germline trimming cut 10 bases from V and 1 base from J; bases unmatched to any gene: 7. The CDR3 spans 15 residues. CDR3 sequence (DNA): TGTGCCATCGCTCCAGCGGGAGGGTCCTACAATGAGCAGTTCTTC. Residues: CAIAPAGGSYNEQFF.

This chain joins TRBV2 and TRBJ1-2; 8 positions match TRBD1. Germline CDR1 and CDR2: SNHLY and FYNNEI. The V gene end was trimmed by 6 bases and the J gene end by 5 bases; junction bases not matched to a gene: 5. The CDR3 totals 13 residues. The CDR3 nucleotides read TGTGCCAGCAGAGAGGGACAGGTTTATGGCTACACCTTC. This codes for CASREGQVYGYTF. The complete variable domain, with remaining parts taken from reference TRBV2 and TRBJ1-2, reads EPEVTQTPSHQVTQMGQEVILRCVPISNHLYFYWYRQILGQKVEFLVSFYNNEISEKSEIFDDQFSVERPDGSNFTLKIRSTKLEDSAMYFCASREGQVYGYTFGSGTRLTVV.

This chain's CDR3 is CASSASGTGELFF. DNA for the CDR3: TGTGCCAGCAGCGCGTCTGGGACCGGGGAGCTGTTTTTT. The chain is built from TRBV9 and TRBJ2-2; no firm D call. From germline, CDR1 is SGDLS and CDR2 YYNGEE. V lost 3 bases to trimming and J lost 5 bases, with 8 bases between them. The CDR3 extends over 13 amino acids. The entire variable domain, with the rest obtained from reference TRBV9 and TRBJ2-2, is as follows: DSGVTQTPKHLITATGQRVTLRCSPRSGDLSVYWYQQSLDQGLQFLIQYYNGEERAKGNILERFSAQQFPDLHSELNLSSLELGDSALYFCASSASGTGELFFGEGSRLTVL.

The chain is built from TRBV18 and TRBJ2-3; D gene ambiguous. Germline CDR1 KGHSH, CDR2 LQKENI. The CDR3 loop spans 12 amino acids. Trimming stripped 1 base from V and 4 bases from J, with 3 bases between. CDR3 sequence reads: CASSPQADTQYF. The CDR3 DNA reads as TGTGCCAGCTCACCACAGGCAGATACGCAGTATTTT.

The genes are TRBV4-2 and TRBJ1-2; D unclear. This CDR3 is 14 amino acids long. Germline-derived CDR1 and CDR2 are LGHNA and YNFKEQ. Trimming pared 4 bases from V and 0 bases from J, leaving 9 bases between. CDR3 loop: CASSPERANYGYTF. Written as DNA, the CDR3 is TGTGCCAGCAGCCCGGAACGGGCTAACTATGGCTACACCTTC.

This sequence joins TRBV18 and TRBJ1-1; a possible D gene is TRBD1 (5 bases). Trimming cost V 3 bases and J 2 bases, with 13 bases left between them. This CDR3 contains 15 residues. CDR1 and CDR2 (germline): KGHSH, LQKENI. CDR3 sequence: CASSPPDRPNTEAFF. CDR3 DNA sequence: TGTGCCAGCTCACCGCCAGACAGACCCAACACTGAAGCTTTCTTT.

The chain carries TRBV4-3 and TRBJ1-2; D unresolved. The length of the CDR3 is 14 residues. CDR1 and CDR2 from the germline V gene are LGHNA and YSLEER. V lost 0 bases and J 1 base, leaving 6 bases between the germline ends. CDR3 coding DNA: TGCGCCAGCAGCCAAGAATGGTTTAACTATGGCTACACCTTC. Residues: CASSQEWFNYGYTF.

Here the CDR3 reads CASSPPGQGAYEQYF. The CDR3 DNA reads as TGTGCCAGCAGCCCCCCGGGACAGGGGGCGTACGAGCAGTACTTC. The V call is TRBV5-4, the J call TRBJ2-7; TRBD1 matches 12 bases. The V gene's germline CDR1 is SGHNT and CDR2 YYREEE (reference sequence). V lost 4 bases to trimming and J lost 4 bases; unmatched junction nucleotides: 6. The CDR3 contains 15 residues.

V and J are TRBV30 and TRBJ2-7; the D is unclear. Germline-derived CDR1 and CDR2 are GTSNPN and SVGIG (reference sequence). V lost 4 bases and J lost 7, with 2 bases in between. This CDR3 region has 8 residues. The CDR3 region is CAWKEQYV. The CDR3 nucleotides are TGTGCCTGGAAGGAGCAGTACGTC.

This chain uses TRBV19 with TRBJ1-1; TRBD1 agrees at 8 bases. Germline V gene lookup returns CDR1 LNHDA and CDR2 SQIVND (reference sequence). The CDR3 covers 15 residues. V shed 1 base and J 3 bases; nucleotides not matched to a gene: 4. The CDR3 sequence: CASSIATGGYTEAFF. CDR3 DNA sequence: TGTGCCAGTAGTATAGCCACAGGGGGATACACTGAAGCTTTCTTT.

The CDR3 reads CASSALNEQFF. CDR3 DNA: TGTGCCAGCAGCGCCCTCAATGAGCAGTTCTTC. The J gene is TRBJ2-1, the V gene TRBV9; D unclear. The CDR3 loop spans 11 amino acids. Germline CDR1 reads SGDLS; CDR2 reads YYNGEE. V dropped 3 bases and J dropped 6 bases, with 4 bases sitting between them.